The rows below give T cell receptor beta chains drawn from one sample of a study of CD8 T cells in ankylosing spondylitis. TCRdb reprocessed the 5' RACE reads with MiXCR, giving one entry per CDR3 protein. The sample yields around 770,000 distinct CDR3 sequences, over 15% seen once. Sequencing used blood, either unsorted or a sorted T cell fraction (not recorded which). All receptors derive from a male donor with ankylosing spondylitis. Each CDR3 is given without its conserved first and last residue. D genes are given only for firm matches.

-,TRBV12-3/TRBV12-4,TRBJ2-3,ASSTRGTDTQY
-,TRBV27,TRBJ1-2,ASADGFYGYT
-,TRBV20-1,TRBJ2-3,SASRLDWSGTDTQY
TRBD1,TRBV6-5,TRBJ2-7,ASSSGTGRREQY
TRBD2,TRBV29-1,TRBJ2-7,SVRLAASEQY
TRBD1,TRBV6-1,TRBJ1-1,ATRRDRETGNTEAF
TRBD2,TRBV11-2,TRBJ2-3,ASSLGFSGGLPTDTQY
TRBD1,TRBV29-1,TRBJ1-1,SVEDSTRDRGREDTEAF
TRBD1,TRBV12-3/TRBV12-4,TRBJ1-5,ASSSGTGTLSNQPQH
-,TRBV10-3,TRBJ2-1,AISESTWNEQF
-,TRBV20-1,TRBJ1-5,SALDGKPNQPQH
-,TRBV5-1,TRBJ1-2,ASSPQSYGYT
TRBD2,TRBV12-3/TRBV12-4,TRBJ2-5,ASSDVAGEGETQY
TRBD2,TRBV12-3/TRBV12-4,TRBJ2-5,ASTWGLAEETQY
-,TRBV5-1,TRBJ2-3,ASSRGHSTDTQY
-,TRBV6-1,TRBJ1-1,ASTWTESLEAF
TRBD2,TRBV7-9,TRBJ2-1,ASKPGGGNEQF
-,TRBV25-1,TRBJ2-2,ASSVGGPGELF
TRBD1,TRBV5-1,TRBJ1-1,ASSLVGQGSGGSEHTEAF
TRBD1,TRBV4-1,TRBJ1-1,ASSQAQGNEAF
TRBD1,TRBV11-2,TRBJ1-1,ASSLGWGQYVTEAF
-,TRBV20-1,TRBJ2-5,SASGGPDPQETQY
-,TRBV20-1,TRBJ1-2,IAPRGVDYGYT
-,TRBV5-6,TRBJ1-2,ASSFSDRRNYGYT
-,TRBV5-6,TRBJ2-5,ASSPITDSSETQY
-,TRBV7-2,TRBJ1-1,ASSLGPYGTEAF
-,TRBV5-1,TRBJ2-1,ASSLGRTAGEQF
-,TRBV5-5,TRBJ2-7,ASSLRWAQPSTYEQY
-,TRBV6-1,TRBJ1-1,ASRTGEVGNTEAF